The T cell receptor beta chain described here comes from a study of blood T cell repertoires in COVID-19. Study details: Donors in the United States, Italy and Spain gave samples during acute or convalescent COVID-19.

The CDR3 is made up of 16 amino acids. In germline, CDR1 is MDHEN, CDR2 SYDVKM. The V end was cut by 7 bases, the J end by 10 bases, with 28 bases between. All enrollees were about 18 to 89 years old and from approximately 24 US areas. Assay: immunoSEQ multiplex PCR; the TCRdb copy retains only in-frame clones and omits some. The sample has around 300,000 clones; 88% are singletons. Specimen: PBMCs or T cells enriched from blood (not recorded which). The origin of this receptor is a woman between 50 and 59 years old who had recovered from COVID-19. The chain employs TRBV28 and TRBJ1-2; D is perhaps TRBD1 (5 bases). Written as DNA, the CDR3 is TGTGCCAGCACCCCCGGGGGAGCTCCGGTATGGAAAGCCTACACCTTC. It is translated as CASTPGGAPVWKAYTF.